This is a list of T cell receptor beta chains from one sample in a study of blood T cells in healthy people across ages. TCRdb re-analysed the 5' RACE reads in MiXCR, keeping a single row per CDR3 protein. The table includes nearly 800,000 distinct CDR3 sequences, 56% detected once. Sequenced input: blood. These receptors were taken from a man in his forties in good health. CDR3s include the opening cysteine and the closing phenylalanine or tryptophan. The D gene is left open where the match is weak. Size values are once, few and many counts, or a class for expanded clones, and some rows have none.

-,TRBV5-1,15,TRBJ2-2,-,TGCGCCAGCAGCAAGGGGGGGCAGGACACCGGGGAGCTGTTTTTT,CASSKGGQDTGELFF
-,TRBV20-1,17,TRBJ2-6,few,TGCAGTGCTAGAGATAGGGGACGGCTCATGGGGGCCAACGTCCTGACTTTC,CSARDRGRLMGANVLTF
TRBD1,TRBV28,14,TRBJ2-1,-,TGTGCCAGCAGTTCGGGACAGGGCCTTGGGGAGCAGTTCTTC,CASSSGQGLGEQFF
-,TRBV4-1,19,TRBJ2-6,-,TGCGCCAGCAGCCAAGATCAGGGGAGCCTCCTCCGAGGGGCCAACGTCCTGACTTTC,CASSQDQGSLLRGANVLTF
-,TRBV27,15,TRBJ2-5,many,TGTGCCAGCAGTTTGACTCCCGTCCCCGTAGAGACCCAGTACTTC,CASSLTPVPVETQYF
-,TRBV3-1,16,TRBJ2-5,few,TGTGCCAGCAGCCAAGTTAGCAGGGGAACGGGAGAGACCCAGTACTTC,CASSQVSRGTGETQYF
-,TRBV7-2,17,TRBJ1-1,few,TGTGCCAGCAGCCTTAGATCAGCAGGGTCGGTGGGCGAGGAAGCTTTCTTT,CASSLRSAGSVGEEAFF
TRBD1,TRBV25-1,18,TRBJ1-6,few,TGTGCCAGCAGTGAATTCGACAGGGATATATGGATTGGTTCACCCCTCCACTTT,CASSEFDRDIWIGSPLHF
TRBD2,TRBV2,14,TRBJ2-3,once,TGTGCCAGCAGCCGGACTAGCGGGGGACGAGATAGGTATTTT,CASSRTSGGRDRYF
TRBD1,TRBV29-1,13,TRBJ2-1,-,TGCAGCGTTAGTTGGACAGGGGGCAATGAGCAGTTCTTC,CSVSWTGGNEQFF
-,TRBV7-9,14,TRBJ1-1,-,TGTGCCAGCAGCACAGGACGGGTGGGTACTGAAGCTTTCTTT,CASSTGRVGTEAFF
TRBD1,TRBV12-3/TRBV12-4,16,TRBJ2-7,-,TGTGCCAGCGCCCCTCTTCCTCCAGGGGGTTCCTACGAGCAGTACTTC,CASAPLPPGGSYEQYF
-,TRBV7-2,16,TRBJ1-4,-,TGTGCCAGCAGCTTAGCGGGGGTGGAGACTAATGAAAAACTGTTTTTT,CASSLAGVETNEKLFF
TRBD1,TRBV4-3,15,TRBJ1-1,-,TGCGCCAGCAGCCAGATGACAGGGATTGTCACTGAAGCTTTCTTT,CASSQMTGIVTEAFF
-,TRBV7-8,13,TRBJ2-1,-,TGTGCCAGCAGCTCCAACACCTACAATGAGCAGTTCTTC,CASSSNTYNEQFF
-,TRBV4-3,14,TRBJ2-1,-,TGCGCCAGCAGCCAAAGCCTCTCCTACAATGAGCAGTTCTTC,CASSQSLSYNEQFF
-,TRBV6-2/TRBV6-3,10,TRBJ2-3,many,TGTGCCACTTCTCTAGATACGCAGTATTTT,CATSLDTQYF
-,TRBV28,16,TRBJ1-4,-,TGTGCCAGCAGTTACCGGGGGCCAGGAAGGACGGAAAAACTGTTTTTT,CASSYRGPGRTEKLFF
TRBD1,TRBV27,17,TRBJ2-7,-,TGTGCCAGCAGGGCGGACAGGGTACTAGAAGGGTCCTACGAGCAGTACTTC,CASRADRVLEGSYEQYF
-,TRBV7-9,14,TRBJ2-5,-,TGTGCCAGCAATTCATTGGGGGGTCGAGAGACCCAGTACTTC,CASNSLGGRETQYF
-,TRBV24-1,12,TRBJ2-2,-,TGTGCCACCAGCCGTGCTGACGGGGAGCTGTTTTTT,CATSRADGELFF
TRBD2,TRBV27,16,TRBJ2-7,-,TGTGCCAGCAGTCTACTCCCAGCGGGAGGCTCCTACGAGCAGTACTTC,CASSLLPAGGSYEQYF
-,TRBV7-2,16,TRBJ2-1,-,TGTGCCAGCAGCTTGGGGGTGTCAGGGGTTGGTCATGAGCAGTTCTTC,CASSLGVSGVGHEQFF
-,TRBV2,13,TRBJ2-1,-,TGTGCCAGCTCCTCTAACGGGGTCAATGAGCAGTTCTTC,CASSSNGVNEQFF
-,TRBV7-2,15,TRBJ2-1,-,TGTGCCAGCAGCGTCGTAGCGTTACGTGGGAATGAGCAGTTCTTC,CASSVVALRGNEQFF
-,TRBV29-1,15,TRBJ2-7,few,TGCAGCGTTCCCGCGGGGCGGCCTAGCTCCTACGAGCAGTACTTC,CSVPAGRPSSYEQYF
-,TRBV12-3/TRBV12-4,13,TRBJ2-7,-,TGTGCCAGCAGCCCGGGGACCCCCTACGAGCAGTACTTC,CASSPGTPYEQYF
-,TRBV24-1,14,TRBJ2-3,-,TGTGCCACCAGTGATTTCAGTTCCACAGATACGCAGTATTTT,CATSDFSSTDTQYF
TRBD1,TRBV7-2,15,TRBJ1-1,-,TGTGCCAGCAGCCGTTACGGACAGGGGAACACTGAAGCTTTCTTT,CASSRYGQGNTEAFF
-,TRBV9,12,TRBJ2-1,few,TGTGCCAGCAGCTTACGAGTCGGTGAGCAGTTCTTC,CASSLRVGEQFF
-,TRBV27,14,TRBJ2-7,few,TGTGCCAGCAGTTGGGGGCCGGGATCCTACGAGCAGTACTTC,CASSWGPGSYEQYF
-,TRBV27,14,TRBJ2-7,-,TGTGCCAGCAGTTTAGGCTCAGGTGCGGGCGAGCAGTACTTC,CASSLGSGAGEQYF